This is a list of T cell receptor beta chains from one sample in a study of low-dose radiotherapy and immunotherapy resistance in tumors. TCRdb independently ran MiXCR on the reads; one entry per CDR3 protein. The sample lists roughly 46,000 distinct CDR3 sequences, approximately 12% occurring once. The specimen comprised PBMCs, sampled before treatment. The receptors come from a female donor with ovarian cancer. Each CDR3 is given with its conserved first and last residue. Each record gives: V gene, J gene, D gene, clone size, CDR3 DNA, CDR3 protein. A D gene is named only where the DNA matches it firmly. A row's size may be missing; if present it is once, few, many or a size class.

v_gene: TRBV6-6
j_gene: TRBJ1-4
d_gene: NA
abundance: many
CDR3nt: TGTGCCAGCAGTTACGGGCAGGCAACTAATGAAAAACTGTTTTTT
CDR3aa: CASSYGQATNEKLFF

v_gene: TRBV3-1
j_gene: TRBJ2-7
d_gene: NA
abundance: NA
CDR3nt: TGTGCCAGCAGCGAAAGGGACCCAAACTACGAGCAGTACTTC
CDR3aa: CASSERDPNYEQYF

v_gene: TRBV11-1
j_gene: TRBJ2-5
d_gene: TRBD1
abundance: many
CDR3nt: TGTGCCAGCAGCAAGACAGGGTTAGGGACCCAGTACTTC
CDR3aa: CASSKTGLGTQYF

v_gene: TRBV5-1
j_gene: TRBJ1-4
d_gene: NA
abundance: many
CDR3nt: TGCGCCAGCAGCTTGACGGGGATCGGTGAAAAACTGTTTTTT
CDR3aa: CASSLTGIGEKLFF

v_gene: TRBV7-2
j_gene: TRBJ2-1
d_gene: NA
abundance: NA
CDR3nt: TGTGCCAGCAGCACTCCGGGACCTTACAATGAGCAGTTCTTC
CDR3aa: CASSTPGPYNEQFF

v_gene: TRBV11-3
j_gene: TRBJ2-7
d_gene: NA
abundance: many
CDR3nt: TGTGCCAGCAGCTTAACGGGCGGATACGAGCAGTACTTC
CDR3aa: CASSLTGGYEQYF

v_gene: TRBV12-3/TRBV12-4
j_gene: TRBJ1-3
d_gene: NA
abundance: many
CDR3nt: TGTGCCAGCAAGCAGCTTCTCTCTGGAAACACCATATATTTT
CDR3aa: CASKQLLSGNTIYF

v_gene: TRBV6-2/TRBV6-3
j_gene: TRBJ2-3
d_gene: NA
abundance: many
CDR3nt: TGTGCCAGCTCAATAAGGGCGGGGGCCACAGATACGCAGTATTTT
CDR3aa: CASSIRAGATDTQYF

v_gene: TRBV2
j_gene: TRBJ2-3
d_gene: NA
abundance: many
CDR3nt: TGTGCCAGCAGGGATCAGACAACCACAGATACGCAGTATTTT
CDR3aa: CASRDQTTTDTQYF

v_gene: TRBV20-1
j_gene: TRBJ2-3
d_gene: TRBD2
abundance: NA
CDR3nt: TGCAGTGCTTTTGCGGGGGGTACAGATACGCAGTATTTT
CDR3aa: CSAFAGGTDTQYF

v_gene: TRBV24-1
j_gene: TRBJ2-3
d_gene: TRBD2
abundance: many
CDR3nt: TGTGCCACCAGGGGGACTAGCGGGAGCGCAGATACGCAGTATTTT
CDR3aa: CATRGTSGSADTQYF

v_gene: TRBV7-8
j_gene: TRBJ2-7
d_gene: NA
abundance: NA
CDR3nt: TGTGCCAGCAAATTCAGAACTGGCTACGAGCAGTACTTC
CDR3aa: CASKFRTGYEQYF

v_gene: TRBV7-2
j_gene: TRBJ2-5
d_gene: TRBD2
abundance: many
CDR3nt: TGTGCCAGCAGCTTAACGGGGGGGTATGGACAATTGGAGACCCAGTACTTC
CDR3aa: CASSLTGGYGQLETQYF

v_gene: TRBV20-1
j_gene: TRBJ2-2
d_gene: NA
abundance: few
CDR3nt: NA
CDR3aa: CSARRGPGELFFF

v_gene: TRBV30
j_gene: TRBJ2-6
d_gene: NA
abundance: many
CDR3nt: TGTGCCTGGAGTGTACGGGTTGCCGGGGCCAACGTCCTGACTTTC
CDR3aa: CAWSVRVAGANVLTF

v_gene: TRBV6-2/TRBV6-3
j_gene: TRBJ2-4
d_gene: NA
abundance: many
CDR3nt: TGTGCCAGCAGTGATGACCCGGCCAAAAACATTCAGTACTTC
CDR3aa: CASSDDPAKNIQYF

v_gene: TRBV27
j_gene: TRBJ1-2
d_gene: NA
abundance: many
CDR3nt: TGTGCCAGCAGCTTATGGGGGGGGTATGGCTACACCTTC
CDR3aa: CASSLWGGYGYTF

v_gene: TRBV7-2
j_gene: TRBJ2-1
d_gene: NA
abundance: many
CDR3nt: TGTGCCAGCAGCTTAGGGCAGAGCTACAATGAGCAGTTCTTC
CDR3aa: CASSLGQSYNEQFF

v_gene: TRBV6-2/TRBV6-3
j_gene: TRBJ2-3
d_gene: NA
abundance: many
CDR3nt: TGTGCCAGCAGTTACGAGGGGAGAAGGGGAGATACGCAGTATTTT
CDR3aa: CASSYEGRRGDTQYF

v_gene: TRBV7-2
j_gene: TRBJ2-3
d_gene: NA
abundance: NA
CDR3nt: TGTGCCAGCAGTGGCGTGGCAGCAATTGCAGATACGCAGTATTTT
CDR3aa: CASSGVAAIADTQYF

v_gene: TRBV12-3/TRBV12-4
j_gene: TRBJ1-1
d_gene: NA
abundance: many
CDR3nt: TGTGCCAGCAGTTTAAGGCAGGGGAGCACTGAAGCTTTCTTT
CDR3aa: CASSLRQGSTEAFF

v_gene: TRBV28
j_gene: TRBJ2-7
d_gene: NA
abundance: many
CDR3nt: TGTGCCAGCAGGCCCCAGGGGAGCTCCTACGAGCAGTACTTC
CDR3aa: CASRPQGSSYEQYF

v_gene: TRBV5-4
j_gene: TRBJ1-2
d_gene: TRBD1
abundance: many
CDR3nt: TGTGCCAGCAGCTTGGGCCAAGGCTTGACAGGGAATGGCTACACCTTC
CDR3aa: CASSLGQGLTGNGYTF

v_gene: TRBV7-6
j_gene: TRBJ2-7
d_gene: NA
abundance: many
CDR3nt: TGTGCCAGCGGCAAGTCCAATGCCGAGCAGTACTTC
CDR3aa: CASGKSNAEQYF

v_gene: TRBV18
j_gene: TRBJ1-4
d_gene: NA
abundance: many
CDR3nt: TGTGCCAGCTCCCAAGGCCAGAACCGACTGCAACTGTTTTTT
CDR3aa: CASSQGQNRLQLFF

v_gene: TRBV4-1
j_gene: TRBJ1-3
d_gene: NA
abundance: many
CDR3nt: TGCGCCAGCAGCCAAGATGGAGGGGCCAGCAGCGGAAACACCATATATTTT
CDR3aa: CASSQDGGASSGNTIYF

v_gene: TRBV14
j_gene: TRBJ2-1
d_gene: TRBD1
abundance: many
CDR3nt: TGTGCCAGCAGCCCGGGACAGGGAAGAAATGAGCAGTTCTTC
CDR3aa: CASSPGQGRNEQFF

v_gene: TRBV7-9
j_gene: TRBJ1-4
d_gene: TRBD1
abundance: many
CDR3nt: TGTGCCAGCAGCTTAATCGGGACAGGGTTGTCTAATGAAAAACTGTTTTTT
CDR3aa: CASSLIGTGLSNEKLFF

v_gene: TRBV28
j_gene: TRBJ2-7
d_gene: TRBD1
abundance: NA
CDR3nt: TGTGCCAGCAGTTTAGGACAGGCTCCGGTCTACGAGCAGTACTTC
CDR3aa: CASSLGQAPVYEQYF

v_gene: TRBV4-1
j_gene: TRBJ2-1
d_gene: TRBD2
abundance: many
CDR3nt: TGCGCCAGCAGCCGAGGACTAGCGGGAGCCGGTGAGCAGTTCTTC
CDR3aa: CASSRGLAGAGEQFF

v_gene: TRBV30
j_gene: TRBJ1-1
d_gene: NA
abundance: many
CDR3nt: TGTGCCTGGATCTCCCTGGGAACAGCGGGTGAAGCTTTCTTT
CDR3aa: CAWISLGTAGEAFF

v_gene: TRBV20-1
j_gene: TRBJ2-2
d_gene: NA
abundance: many
CDR3nt: TGCAGTGCCCCAGAGGGGGCCGGGGAGCTGTTTTTT
CDR3aa: CSAPEGAGELFF

v_gene: TRBV20-1
j_gene: TRBJ1-5
d_gene: NA
abundance: many
CDR3nt: TGCAGTGCCGTGACAGAGAATCAGCCCCAGCATTTT
CDR3aa: CSAVTENQPQHF

v_gene: TRBV3-1
j_gene: TRBJ2-1
d_gene: NA
abundance: NA
CDR3nt: TGTGCCAGCAGCCAAGGGCCCGGGAGAGCCTACAATGAGCAGTTCTTC
CDR3aa: CASSQGPGRAYNEQFF

v_gene: TRBV7-2
j_gene: TRBJ2-2
d_gene: TRBD1
abundance: many
CDR3nt: TGTGCCAGCAGCCGTACAGGGGGCTGGGAGCTGTTTTTT
CDR3aa: CASSRTGGWELFF

v_gene: TRBV6-5
j_gene: TRBJ2-3
d_gene: TRBD1
abundance: many
CDR3nt: TGTGCCAGCAGCCGCTCAAGACCACAGGGGACAACGCAGTATTTT
CDR3aa: CASSRSRPQGTTQYF

v_gene: TRBV19
j_gene: TRBJ1-6
d_gene: NA
abundance: many
CDR3nt: TGTGCCAGTAGTATCCCCGGATATTCACCCCTCCACTTT
CDR3aa: CASSIPGYSPLHF

v_gene: TRBV19
j_gene: TRBJ2-6
d_gene: NA
abundance: many
CDR3nt: TGTGCCTCCGGTCCCACACTTTCTGGGGCCAACGTCCTGACTTTC
CDR3aa: CASGPTLSGANVLTF

v_gene: TRBV5-1
j_gene: TRBJ2-1
d_gene: TRBD1
abundance: NA
CDR3nt: TGCGCCAGCAGCTTGGTCCCGGGACAGGGGAATGAGCAGTTCTTC
CDR3aa: CASSLVPGQGNEQFF

v_gene: TRBV20-1
j_gene: TRBJ2-7
d_gene: TRBD2
abundance: NA
CDR3nt: TGCAGTGCTAGCGGGGTTGAGAGTAGCGGGGGCTACGAGCAGTACTTC
CDR3aa: CSASGVESSGGYEQYF

v_gene: TRBV6-8
j_gene: TRBJ2-5
d_gene: TRBD1
abundance: many
CDR3nt: TGTGCCAGCAGCCCTGGACAGGGGGGACAGACCCAGTACTTC
CDR3aa: CASSPGQGGQTQYF

v_gene: TRBV28
j_gene: TRBJ2-6
d_gene: NA
abundance: many
CDR3nt: TGTGCCAGCAGTCCATCATTCGCCGGGGCCAACGTCCTGACTTTC
CDR3aa: CASSPSFAGANVLTF

v_gene: TRBV12-3/TRBV12-4
j_gene: TRBJ2-3
d_gene: NA
abundance: many
CDR3nt: TGTGCCAGCATCTTGGGGGACGGTACAGATACGCAGTATTTT
CDR3aa: CASILGDGTDTQYF

v_gene: TRBV9
j_gene: TRBJ2-1
d_gene: TRBD1
abundance: NA
CDR3nt: TGTGCCAGCAGCGTATTTAGGGTACAGGGGCGTAACAATGAGCAGTTCTTC
CDR3aa: CASSVFRVQGRNNEQFF

v_gene: TRBV29-1
j_gene: TRBJ2-5
d_gene: NA
abundance: NA
CDR3nt: TGCAGCGTTGGGGACCAAGAGACCCAGTACTTC
CDR3aa: CSVGDQETQYF

v_gene: TRBV3-1
j_gene: TRBJ2-3
d_gene: TRBD2
abundance: NA
CDR3nt: TGTGCCAGCAGCCCTAGCGGGGGCCGAGCGGGAGGGGAAGATACGCAGTATTTT
CDR3aa: CASSPSGGRAGGEDTQYF

v_gene: TRBV27
j_gene: TRBJ2-7
d_gene: TRBD2
abundance: many
CDR3nt: TGTGCCAGCAGTCCACGACTAGCGGGGGGTGAGAACGAGCAGTACTTC
CDR3aa: CASSPRLAGGENEQYF

v_gene: TRBV4-1
j_gene: TRBJ1-5
d_gene: TRBD1
abundance: many
CDR3nt: TGCGCCAGCAGCCGGGGGACAGGGGGCTTTCAGCCCCAGCATTTT
CDR3aa: CASSRGTGGFQPQHF

v_gene: TRBV7-6
j_gene: TRBJ2-3
d_gene: TRBD1
abundance: many
CDR3nt: TGTGCCAGCAGCTTAGCTCGGACCGGGACAGGGGACCTATATACGCAGTATTTT
CDR3aa: CASSLARTGTGDLYTQYF

v_gene: TRBV2
j_gene: TRBJ2-3
d_gene: TRBD2
abundance: many
CDR3nt: TGTGCCAGCTTGGAGCCGCGGGGGGCCCCCACAGATACGCAGTATTTT
CDR3aa: CASLEPRGAPTDTQYF

v_gene: TRBV29-1
j_gene: TRBJ2-2
d_gene: NA
abundance: NA
CDR3nt: TGCAGCGTTGCTGAGGGGGTGGGAACCGGGGAGCTGTTTTTT
CDR3aa: CSVAEGVGTGELFF

v_gene: TRBV6-2/TRBV6-3
j_gene: TRBJ2-3
d_gene: NA
abundance: NA
CDR3nt: TGTGCCAGCAGGGGGCTCGGCGGGAATACAGATACGCAGTATTTT
CDR3aa: CASRGLGGNTDTQYF

v_gene: TRBV7-2
j_gene: TRBJ2-7
d_gene: TRBD1
abundance: many
CDR3nt: TGTGCCAGCAGCTTAGGGGACAGAACCTTACCCGCCTACGAGCAGTACTTC
CDR3aa: CASSLGDRTLPAYEQYF

v_gene: TRBV3-1
j_gene: TRBJ2-1
d_gene: TRBD2
abundance: many
CDR3nt: TGTGCCAGCAGCCGAGCGGGGGGGCGAACATATGAGCAGTTCTTC
CDR3aa: CASSRAGGRTYEQFF

v_gene: TRBV19
j_gene: TRBJ2-4
d_gene: NA
abundance: many
CDR3nt: TGTGCCACCTCGACAGGAGGGACATTAGCCAAAAACATTCAGTACTTC
CDR3aa: CATSTGGTLAKNIQYF

v_gene: TRBV7-2
j_gene: TRBJ2-1
d_gene: TRBD1
abundance: few
CDR3nt: TGTGCCAGCAGCTCCAGAGGGGGCGTCTCGGGCAATGAGCAGTTCTTC
CDR3aa: CASSSRGGVSGNEQFF

v_gene: TRBV29-1
j_gene: TRBJ1-5
d_gene: NA
abundance: many
CDR3nt: TGCAGCGTTGAAGCGGGGGTCGGGCAGCCCCAGCATTTT
CDR3aa: CSVEAGVGQPQHF

v_gene: TRBV9
j_gene: TRBJ1-3
d_gene: NA
abundance: many
CDR3nt: TGTGCCAGCAGTGCAGGGTCCATCTCTGGAAACACCATATATTTT
CDR3aa: CASSAGSISGNTIYF

v_gene: TRBV6-6
j_gene: TRBJ2-1
d_gene: TRBD1
abundance: many
CDR3nt: TGTGCCAGCAAAGGACAGGGCGAGTTCTTC
CDR3aa: CASKGQGEFF

v_gene: TRBV5-1
j_gene: TRBJ2-5
d_gene: NA
abundance: few
CDR3nt: TGCGCCAGCAGCCCGGAAGGGGTAACTGGGGAGACCCAGTACTTC
CDR3aa: CASSPEGVTGETQYF